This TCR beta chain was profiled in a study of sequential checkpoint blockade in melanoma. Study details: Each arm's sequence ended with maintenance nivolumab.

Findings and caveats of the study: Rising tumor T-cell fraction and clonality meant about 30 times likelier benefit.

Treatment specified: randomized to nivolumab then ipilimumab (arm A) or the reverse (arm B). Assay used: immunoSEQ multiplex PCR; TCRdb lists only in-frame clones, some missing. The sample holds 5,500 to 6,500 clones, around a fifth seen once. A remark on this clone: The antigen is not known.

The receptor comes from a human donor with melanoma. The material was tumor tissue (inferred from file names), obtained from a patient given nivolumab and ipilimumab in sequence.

Here the CDR3 DNA reads TGTGCCTGGAGTACAGGGGGCACTTCACCCCTCCACTTT. Translated: CAWSTGGTSPLHF. The genes are TRBV30 and TRBJ1-6; 9 bases map to TRBD1. The ends lost 2 bases at V and 9 bases at J; junction bases unmatched: 2. Germline values: CDR1 GTSNPN, CDR2 SVGIG (reference sequence). The CDR3 is made up of 13 amino acids.